The entry below describes one T cell receptor beta chain. Antigen unknown. The junction differs from germline at one of its ends, possibly a read error. The CDR3 contains 12 residues. Germline V gene lookup returns CDR1 SQVTM and CDR2 ANQGSEA. This sample was included in a study of tumor-infiltrating lymphocytes in primary liver carcinoma. Study-wide points: A significantly higher top-250-clone fraction was found in tumors than in blood (p = 0.039).

The authors took blood RNA from unsorted whole blood and also extracted germline DNA. Researchers generated TCR beta cDNA from about 450 ng of total RNA, relying on a constant-region primer. Investigators got TCR beta libraries out of three nested multiplex PCR rounds, done with slightly modified ARM-PCR. The opening two PCR rounds, about 10 cycles each, paired TRBV1-TRBV30 forward primers with a C-beta reverse primer. TCRdb ran MiXCR on the multiplex PCR reads and lists one entry per CDR3 protein. The table has approximately 300,000 distinct CDR3 sequences, around three fifths seen once; the top ten hold roughly 9%.

The material sequenced was peripheral blood. This TCR was sampled from a man in his forties or fifties with primary liver carcinoma and hepatitis B virus infection. The genes are TRBV29-1 and TRBJ2-7; TRBD2 might be the D (6 bases). CDR3 nucleotide sequence: TGCAACGTTGCGGGGACTGGGAGCGAGCAGTACTTC. Its protein product is CNVAGTGSEQYF.